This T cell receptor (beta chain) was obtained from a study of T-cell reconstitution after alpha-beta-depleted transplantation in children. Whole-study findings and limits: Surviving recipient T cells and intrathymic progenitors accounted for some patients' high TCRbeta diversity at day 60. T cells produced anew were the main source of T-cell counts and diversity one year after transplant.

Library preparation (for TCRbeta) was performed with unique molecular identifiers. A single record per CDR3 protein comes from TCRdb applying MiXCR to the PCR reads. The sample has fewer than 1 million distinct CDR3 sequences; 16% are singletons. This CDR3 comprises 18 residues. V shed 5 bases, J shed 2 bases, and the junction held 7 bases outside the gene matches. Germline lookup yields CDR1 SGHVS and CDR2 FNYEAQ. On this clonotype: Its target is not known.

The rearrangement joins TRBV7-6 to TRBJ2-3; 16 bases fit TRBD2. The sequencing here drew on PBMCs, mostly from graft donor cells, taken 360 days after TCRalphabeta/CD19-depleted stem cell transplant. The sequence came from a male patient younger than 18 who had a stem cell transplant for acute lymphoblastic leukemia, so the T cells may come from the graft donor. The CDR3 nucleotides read TGTGCCAGCAGCCGTCCCGGGACTAGCGGGAGGGCCACAGATACGCAGTATTTT. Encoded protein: CASSRPGTSGRATDTQYF. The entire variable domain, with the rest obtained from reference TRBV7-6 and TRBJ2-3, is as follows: GAGVSQSPRYKVTKRGQDVALRCDPISGHVSLYWYRQALGQGPEFLTYFNYEAQQDKSGLPNDRFSAERPEGSISTLTIQRTEQRDSAMYRCASSRPGTSGRATDTQYFGPGTRLTVL.